A single count supports the clone carrying this T cell receptor (beta chain). What it binds is unknown. The germline V gene encodes CDR1 SGHRS and CDR2 YFSETQ. The V gene end was trimmed by 2 bases and the J gene end by 3 bases; junction bases not matched to a gene: 3. There are 15 residues in the CDR3. As it was prepared, the TCRbeta library received unique molecular identifiers. TCRdb called the PCR reads again in MiXCR, with one record for every CDR3 protein. This table has 800,000 to 1,000,000 distinct CDR3 sequences, about 29% appearing once. This record belongs to a study of T-cell reconstitution after alpha-beta-depleted transplantation in children. Whole-study findings and limits: T-cell numbers and diversity, one year after transplant, stemmed largely from T cells that were newly produced.

The TCR comes from a boy younger than two who had a stem cell transplant for SCID, so the T cells may come from the graft donor. The genes are TRBV5-1 and TRBJ1-2, with 11 positions matching TRBD1. Sample: PBMCs, mostly from graft donor cells, taken 360 days after TCRalphabeta/CD19-depleted stem cell transplant. CDR3 residues: CASSFRTGGYYGYTF. CDR3 nucleotide sequence: TGCGCCAGCAGCTTCCGGACAGGGGGCTACTATGGCTACACCTTC.